The rows below give T cell receptor beta chains drawn from one sample of a study of cytomegalovirus exposure and HLA in healthy donors. The data were produced by immunoSEQ multiplex PCR, yet TCRdb's version contains in-frame clones alone and is incomplete. Of under 250,000 clones listed, roughly 84% are singletons. The sample taken for sequencing was PBMCs. These receptors came from a woman aged 18-29 years in good health and CMV-seropositive. Each CDR3 is given with its conserved first and last residue. Fields, in order: D gene, V gene, clone size, J gene, CDR3 protein, CDR3 DNA. A D gene is named only where the DNA matches it firmly. Rows may omit the clone size; those that give it use once, few, many or a size class.

D: NA; V: TRBV5-1; size: NA; J: TRBJ2-1; CDR3: CASSLYYEQFF; DNA: TGCGCCAGCAGCTTGTATTATGAGCAGTTCTTC
D: NA; V: TRBV2; size: NA; J: TRBJ2-5; CDR3: CASTQNREETQYF; DNA: TGTGCCAGCACGCAGAACAGGGAGGAGACCCAGTACTTC
D: TRBD1; V: TRBV10-1; size: NA; J: TRBJ1-5; CDR3: CASSSGQNQPQHF; DNA: TGCGCCAGCAGCTCGGGACAGAATCAGCCCCAGCATTTT
D: NA; V: TRBV7-9; size: NA; J: TRBJ1-2; CDR3: CASSTPDRSYYGYTF; DNA: TGTGCCAGCAGCACTCCTGACAGATCCTACTATGGCTACACCTTC
D: TRBD2; V: TRBV6-1; size: NA; J: TRBJ2-1; CDR3: CASSERPSGRSYNEQFF; DNA: TGTGCCAGCAGTGAAAGGCCTAGCGGCAGATCCTACAATGAGCAGTTCTTC
D: NA; V: TRBV5-1; size: NA; J: TRBJ1-2; CDR3: CASSSVTYGYTF; DNA: TGCGCCAGCAGCTCGGTCACCTATGGCTACACCTTC
D: NA; V: TRBV5-1; size: NA; J: TRBJ2-1; CDR3: CASSLVPVAEQFF; DNA: TGCGCCAGCAGCTTGGTCCCAGTTGCTGAGCAGTTCTTC
D: NA; V: TRBV27; size: NA; J: TRBJ2-1; CDR3: CASSLVYGAKDNEQFF; DNA: TGTGCCAGCAGTTTGGTATATGGGGCGAAGGATAATGAGCAGTTCTTC
D: TRBD2; V: TRBV28; size: NA; J: TRBJ2-7; CDR3: CASLAGDEQYF; DNA: TGTGCCAGCCTAGCGGGAGACGAGCAGTACTTC
D: TRBD2; V: TRBV6-4; size: many; J: TRBJ2-3; CDR3: CASSDSLAGADTQYF; DNA: TGTGCCAGCAGTGACTCGCTAGCGGGAGCAGATACGCAGTATTTT
D: NA; V: TRBV4-1; size: NA; J: TRBJ2-7; CDR3: CASTAHLTGYGEQYF; DNA: TGCGCCAGCACCGCGCACCTTACAGGCTATGGCGAGCAGTACTTC
D: TRBD1; V: TRBV27; size: few; J: TRBJ2-1; CDR3: CASSYHRGQGRDNEQFF; DNA: TGTGCCAGCAGTTACCATCGGGGACAGGGAAGGGACAATGAGCAGTTCTTC
D: NA; V: TRBV28; size: NA; J: TRBJ1-2; CDR3: CASSTPLTTLHYGYTF; DNA: TGTGCCAGCAGTACCCCACTCACCACCCTACACTATGGCTACACCTTC
D: NA; V: TRBV19; size: NA; J: TRBJ1-2; CDR3: CASSRGQGHNGYTF; DNA: TGTGCCAGTAGTAGGGGGCAGGGCCATAATGGCTACACCTTC
D: NA; V: TRBV5-1; size: NA; J: TRBJ2-2; CDR3: CASRGGGELFF; DNA: TGCGCCAGCAGGGGAGGCGGGGAGCTGTTTTTT
D: NA; V: TRBV5-1; size: NA; J: TRBJ2-5; CDR3: CASSLAAEIQETQYF; DNA: TGCGCCAGCAGCTTGGCCGCGGAGATCCAAGAGACCCAGTACTTC
D: NA; V: TRBV6-5; size: NA; J: TRBJ2-3; CDR3: CASSYSPGATDTQYF; DNA: TGTGCCAGCAGTTACTCGCCGGGAGCGACAGATACGCAGTATTTT
D: TRBD2; V: TRBV28; size: once; J: TRBJ2-3; CDR3: CASSPQLAGASDTQYF; DNA: TGTGCCAGCAGTCCCCAGTTAGCGGGAGCCTCAGATACGCAGTATTTT
D: TRBD1; V: TRBV30; size: few; J: TRBJ1-1; CDR3: CAWSGTGGTNTEAFF; DNA: TGTGCCTGGAGTGGGACAGGAGGGACGAACACTGAAGCTTTCTTT
D: NA; V: TRBV27; size: NA; J: TRBJ2-1; CDR3: CASSSLLGFDEQFF; DNA: TGTGCCAGCAGTTCCCTGCTAGGATTTGATGAGCAGTTCTTC
D: TRBD1; V: TRBV6-4; size: NA; J: TRBJ1-2; CDR3: CASRGQGSANYGYTF; DNA: TGTGCCAGCAGGGGACAGGGGTCGGCGAACTATGGCTACACCTTC
D: TRBD1; V: TRBV7-8; size: NA; J: TRBJ1-5; CDR3: CASSLKTGAWQPQHF; DNA: TGTGCCAGCAGCTTGAAGACAGGGGCCTGGCAGCCCCAGCATTTT
D: TRBD2; V: TRBV4-1; size: NA; J: TRBJ2-3; CDR3: CASSQGLAGSTDTQYF; DNA: TGCGCCAGCAGCCAAGGACTAGCGGGCAGCACAGATACGCAGTATTTT
D: TRBD1; V: TRBV6-1; size: NA; J: TRBJ1-5; CDR3: CASSGDRGAQPQHF; DNA: TGTGCCAGCAGTGGGGACAGGGGAGCCCAGCCCCAGCATTTT
D: TRBD1; V: TRBV28; size: NA; J: TRBJ1-1; CDR3: CASSSSGGRNTEAFF; DNA: TGTGCCAGCAGTTCTTCAGGGGGTAGGAACACTGAAGCTTTCTTT
D: NA; V: TRBV28; size: NA; J: TRBJ1-3; CDR3: CASSSHGQGRTSGNTIYF; DNA: TGTGCCAGCAGTTCGCACGGACAAGGACGGACCTCTGGAAACACCATATATTTT
D: TRBD1; V: TRBV10-1; size: NA; J: TRBJ2-7; CDR3: CASSEYRTGSSREQYF; DNA: TGCGCCAGCAGTGAATACCGGACAGGCTCCTCCCGCGAGCAGTACTTC
D: TRBD2; V: TRBV27; size: NA; J: TRBJ2-1; CDR3: CASSRGTSGYNEQFF; DNA: TGTGCCAGCAGTAGGGGGACTAGCGGTTACAATGAGCAGTTCTTC
D: NA; V: TRBV18; size: NA; J: TRBJ2-4; CDR3: CASSPIVSAQGGNIQYF; DNA: TGTGCCAGCTCACCAATCGTATCTGCGCAGGGGGGAAACATTCAGTACTTC
D: NA; V: TRBV2; size: NA; J: TRBJ1-1; CDR3: CASRATPDTLF; DNA: TGTGCCAGCAGAGCCACTCCCGACACACTCTTT
D: NA; V: TRBV20-1; size: NA; J: TRBJ2-2; CDR3: CSAQGAGELFF; DNA: TGCAGTGCACAGGGAGCCGGGGAGCTGTTTTTT
D: NA; V: TRBV27; size: NA; J: TRBJ2-3; CDR3: CASSSGSSSTDTQYF; DNA: TGTGCCAGCAGTTCGGGGTCCTCTAGCACAGATACGCAGTATTTT